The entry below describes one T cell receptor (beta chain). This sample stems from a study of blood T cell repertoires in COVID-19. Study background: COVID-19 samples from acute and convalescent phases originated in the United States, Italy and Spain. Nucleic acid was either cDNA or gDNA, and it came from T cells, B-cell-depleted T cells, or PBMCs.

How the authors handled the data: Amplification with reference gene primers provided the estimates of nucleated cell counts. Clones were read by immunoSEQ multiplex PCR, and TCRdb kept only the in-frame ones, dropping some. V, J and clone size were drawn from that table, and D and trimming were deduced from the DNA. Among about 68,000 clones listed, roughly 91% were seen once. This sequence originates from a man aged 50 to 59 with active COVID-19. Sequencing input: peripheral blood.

CDR3 coding DNA: TGTGCCAGCAGCACCCGACAGGATTCGGCCGAGCAGTACTTC. This sequence encodes CASSTRQDSAEQYF. V usage is TRBV11-3 and J usage is TRBJ2-7, with a weak D call TRBD1 (6 bases). V was shortened by 5 bases and J by 6 bases, with 17 bases between the two germline ends. Germline CDR1 is SGHNT and CDR2 is YENEEA. The CDR3 length is 14 residues.